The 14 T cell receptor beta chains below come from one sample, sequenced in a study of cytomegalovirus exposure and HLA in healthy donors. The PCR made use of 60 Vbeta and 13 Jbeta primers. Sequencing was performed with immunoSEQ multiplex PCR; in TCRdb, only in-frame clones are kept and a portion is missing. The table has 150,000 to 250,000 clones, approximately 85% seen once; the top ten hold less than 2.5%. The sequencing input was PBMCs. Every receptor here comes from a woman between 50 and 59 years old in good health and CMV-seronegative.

The CDR3 loop reads CASAAERETQYF. The DNA for the CDR3 is TGTGCCAGCGCCGCCGAACGGGAGACCCAGTACTTC. The chain couples TRBV18 to TRBJ2-5; D remains ambiguous. V lost 8 bases to trimming and J lost 5 bases, with 12 bases between them. The CDR3 totals 12 residues. Germline V lookup: CDR1 KGHSH, CDR2 LQKENI. The full variable domain, its missing parts supplied by reference TRBV18 and TRBJ2-5, is NAGVMQNPRHLVRRRGQEARLRCSPMKGHSHVYWYRQLPEEGLKFMVYLQKENIIDESGMPKERFSAEFPKEGPSILRIQQVVRGDSAAYFCASAAERETQYFGPGTRLLVL.

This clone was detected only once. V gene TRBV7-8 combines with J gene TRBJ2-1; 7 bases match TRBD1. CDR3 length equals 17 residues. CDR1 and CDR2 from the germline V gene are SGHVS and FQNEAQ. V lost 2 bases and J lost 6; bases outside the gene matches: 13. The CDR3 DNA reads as TGTGCCAGCAGCTTAATTTCGGGACAGCTGAGCGTCAATGAGCAGTTCTTC. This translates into CASSLISGQLSVNEQFF.

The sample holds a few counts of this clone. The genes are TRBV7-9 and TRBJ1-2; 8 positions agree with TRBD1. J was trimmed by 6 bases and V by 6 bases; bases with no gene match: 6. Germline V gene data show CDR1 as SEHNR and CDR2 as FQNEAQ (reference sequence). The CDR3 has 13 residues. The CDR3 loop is CASRAGGANGYTF. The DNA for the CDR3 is TGTGCCAGCAGGGCAGGGGGCGCGAATGGCTACACCTTC. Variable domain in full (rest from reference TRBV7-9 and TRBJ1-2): DTGVSQNPRHKITKRGQNVTFRCDPISEHNRLYWYRQTLGQGPEFLTYFQNEAQLEKSRLLSDRFSAERPKGSFSTLEIQRTEQGDSAMYLCASRAGGANGYTFGSGTRLTVV.

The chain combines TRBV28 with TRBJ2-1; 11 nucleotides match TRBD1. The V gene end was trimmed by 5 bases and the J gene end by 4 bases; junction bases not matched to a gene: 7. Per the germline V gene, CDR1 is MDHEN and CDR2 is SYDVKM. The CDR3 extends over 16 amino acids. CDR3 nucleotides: TGTGCCAGCAGTCCCGGGGACAGGGGGTCATACAATGAGCAGTTCTTC. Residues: CASSPGDRGSYNEQFF.

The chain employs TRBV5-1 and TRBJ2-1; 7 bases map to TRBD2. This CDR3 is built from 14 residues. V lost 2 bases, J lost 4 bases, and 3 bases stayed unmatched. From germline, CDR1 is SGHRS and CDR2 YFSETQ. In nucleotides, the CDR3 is TGCGCCAGCAGCTTCCAGCGGGATTACAATGAGCAGTTCTTC. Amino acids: CASSFQRDYNEQFF.

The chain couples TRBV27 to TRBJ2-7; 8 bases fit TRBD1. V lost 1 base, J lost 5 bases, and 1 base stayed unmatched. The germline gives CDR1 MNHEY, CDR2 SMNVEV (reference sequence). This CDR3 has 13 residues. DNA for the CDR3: TGTGCCAGCAGTTTATTACAGGGGGACGAGCAGTACTTC. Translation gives CASSLLQGDEQYF.

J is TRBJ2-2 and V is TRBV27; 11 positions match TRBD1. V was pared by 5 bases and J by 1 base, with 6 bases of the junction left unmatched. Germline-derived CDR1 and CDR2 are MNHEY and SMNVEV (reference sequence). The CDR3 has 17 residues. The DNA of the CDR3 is TGTGCCAGCAGTGGACAGGGGGCGGACATGAACACCGGGGAGCTGTTTTTT. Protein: CASSGQGADMNTGELFF.

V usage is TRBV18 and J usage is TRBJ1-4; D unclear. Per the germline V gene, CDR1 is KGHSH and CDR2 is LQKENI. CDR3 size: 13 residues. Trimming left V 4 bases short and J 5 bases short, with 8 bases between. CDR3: CASSRVQNEKLFF. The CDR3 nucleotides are TGTGCCAGCTCACGTGTACAGAATGAAAAACTGTTTTTT.

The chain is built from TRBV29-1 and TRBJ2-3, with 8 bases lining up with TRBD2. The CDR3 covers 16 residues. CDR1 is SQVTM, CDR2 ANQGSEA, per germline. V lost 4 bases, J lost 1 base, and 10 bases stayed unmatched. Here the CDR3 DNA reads TGCAGCGTTGGGGGGGAAGCCGGGGGGGGCACAGATACGCAGTATTTT. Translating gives CSVGGEAGGGTDTQYF.

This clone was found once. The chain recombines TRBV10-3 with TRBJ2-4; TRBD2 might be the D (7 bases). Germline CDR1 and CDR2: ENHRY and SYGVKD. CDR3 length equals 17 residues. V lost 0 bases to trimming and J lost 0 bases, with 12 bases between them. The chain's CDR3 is CAISESGGGGAKNIQYF. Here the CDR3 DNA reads TGTGCCATCAGTGAGTCGGGGGGAGGGGGAGCCAAAAACATTCAGTACTTC.

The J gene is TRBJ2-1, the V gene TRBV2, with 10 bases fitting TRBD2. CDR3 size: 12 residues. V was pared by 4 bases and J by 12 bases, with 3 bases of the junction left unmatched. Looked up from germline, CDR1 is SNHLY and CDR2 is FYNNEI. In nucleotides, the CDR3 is TGTGCCAGCAGTGTACTAGCGGGATCGCAGTTCTTC. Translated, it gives CASSVLAGSQFF.

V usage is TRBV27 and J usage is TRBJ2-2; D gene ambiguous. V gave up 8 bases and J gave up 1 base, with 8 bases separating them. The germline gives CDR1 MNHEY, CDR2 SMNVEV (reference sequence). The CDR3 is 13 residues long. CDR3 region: CASQHKNTGELFF. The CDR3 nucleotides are TGTGCCAGCCAACACAAGAACACCGGGGAGCTGTTTTTT.

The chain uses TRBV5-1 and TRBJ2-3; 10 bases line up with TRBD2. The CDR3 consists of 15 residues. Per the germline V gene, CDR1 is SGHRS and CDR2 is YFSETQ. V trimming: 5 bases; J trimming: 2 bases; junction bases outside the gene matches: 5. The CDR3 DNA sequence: TGCGCCAGCAGGTCCGGGACTAGCGACACAGATACGCAGTATTTT. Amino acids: CASRSGTSDTDTQYF.

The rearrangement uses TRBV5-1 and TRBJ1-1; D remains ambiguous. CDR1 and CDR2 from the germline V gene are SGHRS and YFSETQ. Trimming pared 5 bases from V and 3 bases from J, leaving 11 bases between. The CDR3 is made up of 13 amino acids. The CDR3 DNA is TGCGCCAGCAGTCCCCCTTCTTACACTGAAGCTTTCTTT. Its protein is CASSPPSYTEAFF.